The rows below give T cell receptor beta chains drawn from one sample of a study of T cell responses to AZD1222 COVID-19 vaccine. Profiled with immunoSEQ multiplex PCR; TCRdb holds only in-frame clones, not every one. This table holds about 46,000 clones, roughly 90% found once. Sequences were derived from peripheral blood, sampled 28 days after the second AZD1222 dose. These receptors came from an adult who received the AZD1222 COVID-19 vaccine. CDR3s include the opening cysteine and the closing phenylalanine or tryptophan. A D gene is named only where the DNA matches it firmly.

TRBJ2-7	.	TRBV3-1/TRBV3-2	CASSQVGSGSYEQYF
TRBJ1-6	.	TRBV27	CASSLGRGASPLHF
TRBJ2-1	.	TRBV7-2	CASSLAVGISYNEQFF
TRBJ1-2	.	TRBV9	CASSVETDNYGYTF
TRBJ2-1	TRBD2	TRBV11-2	CASSFTSGKGSNGEQFF
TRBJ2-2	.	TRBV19	CASSIGGNPGELFF
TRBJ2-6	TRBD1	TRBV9	CASSPGGSGANVLTF
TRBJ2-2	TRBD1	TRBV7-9	CASSLNRGGELFF
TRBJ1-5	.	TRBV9	CASSATWNQPQHF
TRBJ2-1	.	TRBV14	CASSRDTWTSYNEQFF
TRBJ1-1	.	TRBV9	CASSAGQMNTEAFF
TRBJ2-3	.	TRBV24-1	CATSDQDGSSTDTQYF
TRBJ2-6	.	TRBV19	CASSIVAGGLSGANVLTF
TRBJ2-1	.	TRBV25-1	CASSEWGNGNEQFF
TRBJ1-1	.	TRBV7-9	CASIDSGALNTEAFF
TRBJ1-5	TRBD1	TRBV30	CAWRDRDNQPQHF
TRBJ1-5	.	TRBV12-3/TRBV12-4	CASNAFQGRPQHF
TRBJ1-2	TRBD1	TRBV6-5	CASSTTGTGLYGYTF
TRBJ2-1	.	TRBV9	CASSVDSNSYNEQFF
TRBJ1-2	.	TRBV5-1	CASSLVAGDGYGYTF